This T cell receptor beta chain is from a study of human T cells and chemical hapten exposure. Study summary: Epicutaneous patch tests delivered 0.01% DPC to the upper back, with evaluation at 6 days. Study-wide results and caveats: There was no change with DPC sensitization in TCRs above 1 in 1000 frequency. Compared with pre-sensitization or healthy control sets, expanded TCRs clustered more.

Unique molecular identifiers were attached to individual cDNA molecules within the library. A single record per CDR3 protein comes from TCRdb applying MiXCR to the RACE reads. The data contain a few hundred thousand distinct CDR3 sequences, roughly 5% of them singletons. The CDR3 covers 17 residues. The time point here: patch test 1, 2 weeks after DPC sensitization. Treatment: therapeutic diphenylcyclopropenone sensitization with weekly scalp DPC. As for this clonotype: What it binds is unknown.

The clonotype comes from a woman in her forties or fifties with alopecia areata. Some clones in this sample may be carry-over from other donors' samples. The specimen comprised whole blood, sampled in connection with sensitization to the hapten diphenylcyclopropenone (DPC). The gene calls are TRBV21-1 and TRBJ2-5; TRBD1 is the table's D call, not checked against the DNA. TRBV21-1 is an annotated pseudogene. CDR3 DNA: TGTGCCAGCCGCAGTCCCCAGCGGAGCAGGCCCCAAGAGACCCAGTACTTC. Translating it yields CASRSPQRSRPQETQYF.